This T cell receptor beta chain emerged from a study of blood T cell repertoires in COVID-19. Study-wide context: Sites across the United States, Italy and Spain contributed samples from acute and convalescent COVID-19.

Original methodology: Amplification from reference gene primers served as the basis for estimated nucleated cell counts. TCRdb's copy holds only in-frame clones and misses some; the assay was immunoSEQ multiplex PCR. V and J calls and clone size are as listed in that table; D and trimming were resolved from the DNA. The sample holds about 200,000 clones, 88% seen once. The CDR3 is 14 residues long. V dropped 6 bases and J dropped 2 bases, with 14 bases sitting between them. Per the germline V gene, CDR1 is MNHEY and CDR2 is SVGEGT. The TCR sequence derives from a human donor in a cohort sampled during active COVID-19. Sequencing input: peripheral blood. This chain joins TRBV6-2 or TRBV6-3 and TRBJ2-7; a possible D gene is TRBD1 (6 bases). The CDR3 here is CASSEQGKTYEQYF. The CDR3 nucleotides are TGTGCCAGCAGCGAACAGGGAAAGACCTACGAGCAGTACTTC.